This T cell receptor (beta chain) was profiled in a study of T cell changes during pregnancy in multiple sclerosis (dated by TCRdb to about 2019). Concerning the study at large: The study looked at changes in the T cell repertoire across pregnancy in women with multiple sclerosis.

The CDR3 sequence holds 14 residues, the cysteine and phenylalanine included. Kept here is only the CDR3 DNA, which spans 42 bases and is read in frame from base 1. Trimming removed 2 bases from V and 5 bases from J; the gene matches leave 4 bases unexplained. CDR1 and CDR2 were assigned from the germline V gene (reference sequence) as PRHDT and FYEKMQ. In regard to this clone: The antigen this receptor binds is unknown. Base qualities are not at hand, and no much larger clone is one base apart.

Libraries were constructed by the immunoSEQ multiplex PCR assay. TCRdb's version of the immuneACCESS table is confined to in-frame rearrangements and falls short of the full clone set. An unresolved V gene accounts for under half of the shortfall where checked; the remainder is of unknown origin. The sample table contains some 74,000 clones; only one count was recorded for roughly 90% of them. Of the sample, approximately 3.3% is held by the ten largest clones. This chain is built from TRBV13 and TRBJ1-1; 8 bases in between match TRBD1. The sequence came from a female donor in good health, enrolled as a control in a pregnancy study. Sequencing was performed on peripheral blood, taken after pregnancy. Here the CDR3 is given as CASSLQGAGTEAFF. The nucleotide sequence reads as follows: TGTGCCAGCAGCTTACAGGGGGCTGGAACTGAAGCTTTCTTT.